A single sample gave rise to the 8 T cell receptor beta chains below, sequenced in a study of T and B cells in COVID-19 patients. TRB rearrangements were amplified by multiplex PCR with BIOMED2 TRB-A/B primers. TCRdb analysed the multiplex PCR reads with MiXCR anew, one entry per CDR3 protein. The sample has 20,000 to 25,000 distinct CDR3 sequences, about 32% seen once. Blood genomic DNA input for TRB amplification was roughly 250-550 ng. The sample consisted of blood. The source is a human donor who had recovered from COVID-19.

This rearrangement joins TRBV21-1 to TRBJ2-1. TRBV21-1 is deemed a pseudogene. The length of the CDR3 is 14 residues. The CDR3 DNA is TGTGCCAGCAGCAAAGGTGACGGATACAATGAGCAGTTCTTC. It specifies CASSKGDGYNEQFF.

The chain carries TRBV10-3 and TRBJ2-1; 10 bases fit TRBD2. Germline CDR1 and CDR2: ENHRY and SYGVKD. V lost 3 bases to trimming and J lost 6 bases; unmatched junction nucleotides: 2. The CDR3 length is 14 residues. CDR3 amino acids: CAISDLAGVNEQFF. The CDR3 nucleotides are TGTGCCATCAGTGACCTAGCGGGAGTCAATGAGCAGTTCTTC.

The rearrangement uses TRBV7-2 and TRBJ2-3, with TRBD2 matching 8 bases. V lost 5 bases, J lost 3 bases, and 10 bases stayed unmatched. The germline gives CDR1 SGHTA, CDR2 FQGNSA. The CDR3 spans 16 residues. The CDR3 protein is CASSRGGGAATDTQYF. CDR3 DNA sequence: TGTGCCAGCAGCCGGGGGGGGGGCGCGGCGACAGATACGCAGTATTTT.

The chain has TRBV20-1 and TRBJ2-5, with 7 bases aligning to TRBD2. CDR1 is DFQATT, CDR2 SNEGSKA, per germline (reference sequence). The J segment lost 1 base and the V segment lost 2 bases, leaving 1 base of the junction unmatched. The CDR3 is made up of 13 amino acids. Here the CDR3 reads CSARLAAQETQYF. The CDR3 bases are TGCAGTGCTAGACTAGCGGCCCAAGAGACCCAGTACTTC.

The V and J genes are TRBV5-4 and TRBJ2-7, with 11 bases matching TRBD2. This CDR3 region has 15 residues. CDR1 is SGHNT and CDR2 is YYREEE in the germline V gene (reference sequence). V shed 2 bases and J 0 bases; nucleotides not matched to a gene: 1. The CDR3 bases are TGTGCCAGCAGCTTTAGCGGGGGGGCCTCCTACGAGCAGTACTTC. Its translation: CASSFSGGASYEQYF.

This clonotype is termed medium-sized. The rearrangement joins TRBV19 to TRBJ2-3; a weak D match, TRBD2 (5 bases). Germline values: CDR1 LNHDA, CDR2 SQIVND (reference sequence). V shed 7 bases and J shed 3 bases, with 8 bases lying between them. This CDR3 is built from 12 residues. CDR3 in DNA: TGTGCCAGTAAACGGGAAACAGATACGCAGTATTTT. This sequence encodes CASKRETDTQYF.

The chain employs TRBV6-5 and TRBJ1-3, with 9 bases that match TRBD1. The junction had 6 bases not matched to a gene; V was cut back by 5 bases and J by 4 bases. This CDR3 region has 15 residues. In germline, CDR1 is MNHEY, CDR2 SVGAGI. The CDR3 loop is CASSRGTGRGNTIYF. The CDR3 bases are TGTGCCAGCAGTCGGGGGACAGGGCGAGGAAACACCATATATTTT.

This clonotype was detected only a few times. J is TRBJ2-5 and V is TRBV20-1, with 8 bases lining up with TRBD2. J was trimmed by 5 bases and V by 6 bases; bases with no gene match: 8. CDR1 and CDR2 from the germline V gene are DFQATT and SNEGSKA (reference sequence). The CDR3 covers 13 residues. The CDR3 nucleotides are TGCAGTGCGTGGCGGGGGGCAGGGGAGACCCAGTACTTC. This encodes CSAWRGAGETQYF.